This T cell receptor (beta chain) was identified in a study of blood T cell repertoires in COVID-19. The table came from immunoSEQ multiplex PCR; TCRdb's copy has only in-frame clones and leaves some out. The sample shows 160,000 or so clones, approximately 81% of them seen only once. Between the trimmed V and J ends, which lost 6 bases and 5 bases, there was a span of 22 bases. CDR3 length: 16 residues. CDR1 and CDR2 from the germline V gene are LGHDT and YNNKEL (reference sequence). This chain uses TRBV3-1 (or the pseudogene TRBV3-2) with TRBJ1-1; weak D call: TRBD1 (6 bases). The source is a woman aged 50 to 60 who had recovered from COVID-19. Sequenced material: PBMCs or T cells enriched from blood (not recorded which). This CDR3 reads CASSPGTSGQGTEAFF. CDR3 bases: TGTGCCAGCAGTCCCGGGACATCTGGTCAAGGAACTGAAGCTTTCTTT.